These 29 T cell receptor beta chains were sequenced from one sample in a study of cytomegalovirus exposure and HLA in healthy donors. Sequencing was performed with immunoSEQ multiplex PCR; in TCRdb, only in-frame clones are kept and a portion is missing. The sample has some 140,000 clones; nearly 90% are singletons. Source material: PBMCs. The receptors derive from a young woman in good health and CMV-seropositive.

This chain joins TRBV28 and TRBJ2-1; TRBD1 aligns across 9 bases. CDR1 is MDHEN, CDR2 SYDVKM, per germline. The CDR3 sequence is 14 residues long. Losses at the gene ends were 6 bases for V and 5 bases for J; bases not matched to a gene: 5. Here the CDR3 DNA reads TGTGCCAGCAGAGGGACAGGGATTAACAATGAGCAGTTCTTC. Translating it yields CASRGTGINNEQFF.

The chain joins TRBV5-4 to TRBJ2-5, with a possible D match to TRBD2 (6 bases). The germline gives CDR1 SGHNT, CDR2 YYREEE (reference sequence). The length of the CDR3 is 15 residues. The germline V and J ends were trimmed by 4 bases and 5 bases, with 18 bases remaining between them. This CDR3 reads CASSILDRGWETQYF. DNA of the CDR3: TGTGCCAGCAGCATCTTGGACCGGGGGTGGGAGACCCAGTACTTC. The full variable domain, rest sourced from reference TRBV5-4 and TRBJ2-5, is ETGVTQSPTHLIKTRGQQVTLRCSSQSGHNTVSWYQQALGQGPQFIFQYYREEENGRGNFPPRFSGLQFPNYSSELNVNALELDDSALYLCASSILDRGWETQYFGPGTRLLVL.

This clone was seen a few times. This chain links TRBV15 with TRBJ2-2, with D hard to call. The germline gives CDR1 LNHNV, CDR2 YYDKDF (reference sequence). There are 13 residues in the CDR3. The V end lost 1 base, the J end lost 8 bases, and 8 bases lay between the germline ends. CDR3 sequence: CATSRVTPGELFF. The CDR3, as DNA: TGTGCCACCAGCAGAGTGACTCCTGGGGAGCTGTTTTTT.

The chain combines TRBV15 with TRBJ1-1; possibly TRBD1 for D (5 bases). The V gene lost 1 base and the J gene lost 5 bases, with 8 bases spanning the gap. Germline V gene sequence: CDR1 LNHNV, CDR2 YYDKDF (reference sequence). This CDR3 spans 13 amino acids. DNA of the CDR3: TGTGCCACCAGCAGAGGACAGAAGACTGAAGCTTTCTTT. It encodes CATSRGQKTEAFF. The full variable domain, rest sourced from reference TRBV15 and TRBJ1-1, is DAMVIQNPRYQVTQFGKPVTLSCSQTLNHNVMYWYQQKSSQAPKLLFHYYDKDFNNEADTPDNFQSRRPNTSFCFLDIRSPGLGDTAMYLCATSRGQKTEAFFGQGTRLTVV.

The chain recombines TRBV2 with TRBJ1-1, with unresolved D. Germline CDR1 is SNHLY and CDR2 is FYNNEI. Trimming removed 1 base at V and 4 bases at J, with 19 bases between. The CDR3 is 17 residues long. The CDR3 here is CASSEGSSYVWSTEAFF. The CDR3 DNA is TGTGCCAGCAGTGAAGGGAGTTCGTATGTATGGAGCACTGAAGCTTTCTTT.

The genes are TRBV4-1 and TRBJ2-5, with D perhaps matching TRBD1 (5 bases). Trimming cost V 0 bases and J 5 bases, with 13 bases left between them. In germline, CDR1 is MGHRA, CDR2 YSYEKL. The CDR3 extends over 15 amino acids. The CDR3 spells CASSQEGSGWETQYF. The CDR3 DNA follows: TGCGCCAGCAGCCAAGAGGGGTCAGGGTGGGAGACCCAGTACTTC.

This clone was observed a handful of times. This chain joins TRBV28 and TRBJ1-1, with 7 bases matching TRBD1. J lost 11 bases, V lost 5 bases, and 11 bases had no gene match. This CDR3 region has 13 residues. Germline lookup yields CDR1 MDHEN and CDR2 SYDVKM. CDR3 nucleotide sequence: TGTGCCAGCAGTGAGACAGGGTCTCGGCGGGCTTTCTTT. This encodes CASSETGSRRAFF.

This CDR3 is CASSLAGGRSEQYF. The CDR3 nucleotides are TGTGCCAGCAGCTTAGCGGGGGGGAGGAGCGAGCAGTACTTC. The chain links TRBV7-2 to TRBJ2-7; 7 bases fit TRBD2. The CDR3 consists of 14 residues. Trimming cost V 0 bases and J 6 bases; bases outside gene matches: 5. Germline V gene data show CDR1 as SGHTA and CDR2 as FQGNSA.

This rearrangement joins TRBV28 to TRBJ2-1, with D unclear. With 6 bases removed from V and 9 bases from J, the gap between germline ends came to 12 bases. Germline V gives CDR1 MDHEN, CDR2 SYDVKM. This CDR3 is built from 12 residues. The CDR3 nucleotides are TGTGCCAGCAGCCTCGATGCGGCTGAGCAGTTCTTC. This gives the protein CASSLDAAEQFF.

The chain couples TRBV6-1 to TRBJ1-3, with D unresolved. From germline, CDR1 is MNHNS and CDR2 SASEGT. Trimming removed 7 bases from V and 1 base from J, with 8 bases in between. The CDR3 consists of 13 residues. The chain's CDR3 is CASTPTSGNTIYF. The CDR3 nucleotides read TGTGCCAGCACACCGACATCTGGAAACACCATATATTTT.

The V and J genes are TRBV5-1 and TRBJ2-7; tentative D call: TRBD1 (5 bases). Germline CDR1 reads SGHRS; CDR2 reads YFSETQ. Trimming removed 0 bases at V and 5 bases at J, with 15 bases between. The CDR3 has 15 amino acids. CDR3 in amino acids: CASSLGSGPNHEQYF. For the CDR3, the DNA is TGCGCCAGCAGCTTGGGTTCAGGGCCCAACCACGAGCAGTACTTC.

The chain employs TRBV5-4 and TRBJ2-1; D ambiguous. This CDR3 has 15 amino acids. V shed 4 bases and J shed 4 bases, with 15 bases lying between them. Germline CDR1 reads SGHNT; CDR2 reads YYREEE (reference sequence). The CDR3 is CASSPGGYLYNEQFF. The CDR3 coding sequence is TGTGCCAGCAGCCCGGGTGGTTATCTGTACAATGAGCAGTTCTTC.

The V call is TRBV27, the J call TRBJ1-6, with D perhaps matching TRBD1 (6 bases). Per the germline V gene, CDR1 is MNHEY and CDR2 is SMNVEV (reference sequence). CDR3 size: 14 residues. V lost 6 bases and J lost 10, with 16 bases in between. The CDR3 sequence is CASSPGQGRSPLHF. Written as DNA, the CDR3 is TGTGCCAGCAGCCCCGGGCAGGGGAGATCACCCCTCCACTTT.

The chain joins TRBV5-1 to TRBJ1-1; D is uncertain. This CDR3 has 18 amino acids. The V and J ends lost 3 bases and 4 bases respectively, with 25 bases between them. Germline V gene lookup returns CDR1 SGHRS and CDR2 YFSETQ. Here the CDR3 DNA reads TGCGCCAGCAGCTCCGGAATCAGAGGTTCGTCGGAGGGCACTGAAGCTTTCTTT. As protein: CASSSGIRGSSEGTEAFF.

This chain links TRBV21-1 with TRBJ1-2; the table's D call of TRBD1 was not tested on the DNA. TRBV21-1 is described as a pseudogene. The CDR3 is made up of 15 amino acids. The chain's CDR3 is CASSKTVRGSYGYTF. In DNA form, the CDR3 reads TGTGCCAGCAGCAAGACGGTAAGGGGGTCCTATGGCTACACCTTC.

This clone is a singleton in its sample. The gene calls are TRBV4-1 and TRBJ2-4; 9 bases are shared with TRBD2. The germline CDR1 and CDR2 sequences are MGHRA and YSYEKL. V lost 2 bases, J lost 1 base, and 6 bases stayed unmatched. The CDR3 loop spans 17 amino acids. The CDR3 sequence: CASSQPLAGVAKNIQYF. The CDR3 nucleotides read TGCGCCAGCAGCCAACCTTTAGCGGGGGTGGCCAAAAACATTCAGTACTTC.

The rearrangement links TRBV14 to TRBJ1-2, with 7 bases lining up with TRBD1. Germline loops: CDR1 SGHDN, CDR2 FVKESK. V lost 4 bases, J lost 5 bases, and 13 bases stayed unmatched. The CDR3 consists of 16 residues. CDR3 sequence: CASSPWGQQGRYGYTF. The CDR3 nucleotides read TGTGCCAGCAGCCCATGGGGACAGCAGGGTCGGTATGGCTACACCTTC.

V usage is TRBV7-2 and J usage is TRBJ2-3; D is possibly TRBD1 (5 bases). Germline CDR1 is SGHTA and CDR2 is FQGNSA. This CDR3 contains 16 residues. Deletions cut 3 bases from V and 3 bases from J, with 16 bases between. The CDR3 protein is CASSFLGPGGTDTQYF. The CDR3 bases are TGTGCCAGCAGCTTTTTGGGGCCGGGTGGAACAGATACGCAGTATTTT.

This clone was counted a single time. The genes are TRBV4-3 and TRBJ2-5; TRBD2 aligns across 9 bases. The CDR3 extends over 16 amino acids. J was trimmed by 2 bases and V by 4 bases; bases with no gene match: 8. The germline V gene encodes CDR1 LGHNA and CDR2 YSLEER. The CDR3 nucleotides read TGCGCCAGCAGCCCCCGCGGGCTAGCGGGACAAGAGACCCAGTACTTC. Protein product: CASSPRGLAGQETQYF.

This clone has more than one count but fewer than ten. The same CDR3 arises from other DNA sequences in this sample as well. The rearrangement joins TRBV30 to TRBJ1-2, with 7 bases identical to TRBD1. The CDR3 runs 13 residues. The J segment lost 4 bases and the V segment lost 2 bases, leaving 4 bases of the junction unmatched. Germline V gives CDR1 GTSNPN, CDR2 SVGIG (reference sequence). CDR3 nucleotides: TGTGCCTGGAGTCCTCCAGGGGGCTATGGCTACACCTTC. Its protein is CAWSPPGGYGYTF.

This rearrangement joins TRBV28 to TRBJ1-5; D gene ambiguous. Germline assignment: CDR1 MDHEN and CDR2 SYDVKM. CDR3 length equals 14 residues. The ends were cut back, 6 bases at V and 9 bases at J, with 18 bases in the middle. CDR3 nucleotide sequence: TGTGCCAGCAGGAATGAACGGGGAAATGGGCCCCAGCATTTT. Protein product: CASRNERGNGPQHF.

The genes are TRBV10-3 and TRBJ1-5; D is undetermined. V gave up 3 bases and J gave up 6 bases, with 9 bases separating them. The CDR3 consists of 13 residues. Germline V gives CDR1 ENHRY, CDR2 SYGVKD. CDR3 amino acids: CAISDGDPQPQHF. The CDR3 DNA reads TGTGCCATCAGTGACGGGGATCCTCAGCCCCAGCATTTT.

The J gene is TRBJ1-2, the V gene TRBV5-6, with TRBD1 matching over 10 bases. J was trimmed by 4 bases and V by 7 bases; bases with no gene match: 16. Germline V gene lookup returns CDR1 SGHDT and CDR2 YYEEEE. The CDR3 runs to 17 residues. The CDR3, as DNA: TGTGCCAGCGGCTCCCCATCGGGACAGGGGAAACTCTATGGCTACACCTTC. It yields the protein CASGSPSGQGKLYGYTF.

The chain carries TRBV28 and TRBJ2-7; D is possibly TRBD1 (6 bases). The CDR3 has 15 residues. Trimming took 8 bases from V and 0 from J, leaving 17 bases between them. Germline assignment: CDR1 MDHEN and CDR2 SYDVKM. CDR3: CASRSTGPPSYEQYF. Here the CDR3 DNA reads TGTGCCAGCCGCTCCACAGGGCCGCCCTCCTACGAGCAGTACTTC.

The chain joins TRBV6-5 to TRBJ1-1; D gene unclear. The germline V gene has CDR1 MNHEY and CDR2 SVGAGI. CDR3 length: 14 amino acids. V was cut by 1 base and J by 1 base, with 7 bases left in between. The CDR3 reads CASSYYGRNTEAFF. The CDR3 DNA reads TGTGCCAGCAGTTACTATGGCAGGAACACTGAAGCTTTCTTT.

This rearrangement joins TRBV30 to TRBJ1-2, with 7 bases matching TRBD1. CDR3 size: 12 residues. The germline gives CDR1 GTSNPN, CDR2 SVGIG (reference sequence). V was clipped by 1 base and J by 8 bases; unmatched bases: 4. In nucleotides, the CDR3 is TGTGCCTGGAGTGGTTACAGGGGCGGCTACACCTTC. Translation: CAWSGYRGGYTF.

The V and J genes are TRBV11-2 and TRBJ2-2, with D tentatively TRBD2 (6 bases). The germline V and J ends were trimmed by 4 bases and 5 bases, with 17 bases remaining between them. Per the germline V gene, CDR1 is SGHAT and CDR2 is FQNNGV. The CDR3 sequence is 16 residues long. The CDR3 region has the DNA TGTGCCAGCAGCTCCGTATTGGGACTTTTAACCGGGGAGCTGTTTTTT. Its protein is CASSSVLGLLTGELFF.

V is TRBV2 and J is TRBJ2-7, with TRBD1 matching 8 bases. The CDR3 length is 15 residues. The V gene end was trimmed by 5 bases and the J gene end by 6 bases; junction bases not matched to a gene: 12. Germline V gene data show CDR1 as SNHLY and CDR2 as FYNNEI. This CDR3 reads CASSSPQGVGVEQYF. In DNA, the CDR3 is TGTGCCAGCAGTTCCCCACAGGGGGTAGGTGTCGAGCAGTACTTC.

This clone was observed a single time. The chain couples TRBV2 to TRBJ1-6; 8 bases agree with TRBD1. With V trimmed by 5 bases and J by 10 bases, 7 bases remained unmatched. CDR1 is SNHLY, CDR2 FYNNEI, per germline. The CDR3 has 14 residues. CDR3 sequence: CASSLGQDTSPLHF. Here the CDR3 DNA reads TGTGCCAGCAGTCTGGGACAGGATACCTCACCCCTCCACTTT.